The present entry profiles one TCR beta chain with its context. The V and J ends lost 4 bases and 0 bases respectively, with 9 bases between them. This CDR3 spans 14 amino acids. Looked up from germline, CDR1 is MNHEY and CDR2 is SVGEGT. The method was immunoSEQ multiplex PCR; TCRdb's version includes in-frame clones alone and lacks a portion of them. Among 150,000 to 200,000 clones listed, about 87% were seen once. The data stem from a study of blood T cell repertoires in COVID-19. About the research overall: From the United States, Italy and Spain came samples of acute and convalescent COVID-19.

J is TRBJ1-1 and V is TRBV6-2 or TRBV6-3, with D uncertain. The sequence was obtained from a man between 35 and 55 years old with active or convalescent COVID-19. Material: peripheral blood. The CDR3 bases are TGTGCCAGCAGTTTGTCCAGGATGAACACTGAAGCTTTCTTT. Its translation is CASSLSRMNTEAFF.